The source of this T cell receptor beta chain is a study of Ad26.COV2.S vaccination and SARS-CoV-2 variants. This CDR3 contains 14 residues. V lost 2 bases and J 6 bases, leaving 8 bases between the germline ends. Germline CDR1 reads SNHLY; CDR2 reads FYNNEI. General study results and limits: Placebo recipients trailed vaccine recipients in spike-specific TCR breadth. Substantial response breadth was reportedly seen for spike-specific CD8+ and CD4+ T cells after vaccination.

Treatment defined: roughly 20 received Ad26.COV2.S at low or high dose, single or two shots; about 5 received placebo; per-sample allocation not given. All samples were drawn on day 63, counting from the first vaccine or placebo injection. In Boston, the donor was an adult between 18-55 years of age. An Ad26 vector that expressed Wuhan-strain SARS-CoV-2 spike constituted the vaccine. Produced via immunoSEQ multiplex PCR; TCRdb's table is partial and in-frame only. In the table there are 510,000 or so clones, 87% of which are singletons. To note about this clone: Its antigen is currently unknown.

The chain is built from TRBV2 and TRBJ1-6; D is ambiguous. This TCR derives from a person aged 18-60 years who received the Ad26.COV2.S COVID-19 vaccine or a placebo. The material sequenced was peripheral blood, taken in a trial of Ad26.COV2.S vaccine versus placebo. This CDR3 reads CASSERKVNSPLHF. The CDR3 coding sequence is TGTGCCAGCAGTGAACGGAAGGTTAATTCACCCCTCCACTTT.